What follows are 26 T cell receptor beta chains derived from one specimen sequenced in a study of T-cell memory formation after mild COVID-19. TCRdb reprocessed the 5' RACE reads via MiXCR and lists one record per CDR3 protein. Here the sample spans hundreds of thousands of distinct CDR3 sequences, approximately 16% being singletons. Material for sequencing was PBMCs or a T cell subset sorted from them (not recorded which). These receptors were collected from a man between 18 and 29 years old who had mild COVID-19 (a few samples of this study predate the infection). Cell type and time point are not known.

V is TRBV6-5 and J is TRBJ2-3; D gene ambiguous. In germline, CDR1 is MNHEY, CDR2 SVGAGI. CDR3 length: 14 residues. The V and J ends lost 6 bases and 5 bases respectively, with 15 bases between them. In nucleotides, the CDR3 is TGTGCCAGCAGGTATCGGACGCCTGGAGATACGCAGTATTTT. It specifies CASRYRTPGDTQYF.

This clonotype was seen only a few times. The gene calls are TRBV7-3 and TRBJ1-2; TRBD1 matches at 10 bases. The CDR3 spans 14 residues. The germline gives CDR1 SGHTA, CDR2 FQGTGA. V lost 2 bases and J lost 3; bases outside the gene matches: 0. CDR3 residues: CASSLGTGDYGYTF. For the CDR3, the DNA is TGTGCCAGCAGCTTAGGGACAGGGGACTATGGCTACACCTTC.

The CDR3 region is CASSLLYYEQYF. Written as DNA, the CDR3 is TGTGCCAGCAGCTTGTTGTACTACGAGCAGTACTTC. The rearrangement links TRBV5-5 to TRBJ2-7, with D unclear. The CDR3 has 12 amino acids. Trimming stripped 1 base from V and 3 bases from J, with 5 bases between. CDR1 is SGHKS, CDR2 YYEKEE, per germline (reference sequence).

The chain combines TRBV5-5 with TRBJ1-2; no reliable D call. Trimming shortened V by 4 bases and J by 2 bases, and 12 bases separated the two germline ends. Germline V lookup: CDR1 SGHKS, CDR2 YYEKEE (reference sequence). This CDR3 region has 14 residues. This CDR3 reads CASSRGGANYGYTF. CDR3 bases: TGTGCCAGCAGCCGGGGAGGTGCGAACTATGGCTACACCTTC.

The CDR3 spells CSATVENTEAFF. The DNA of the CDR3 is TGCAGTGCTACCGTAGAAAACACTGAAGCTTTCTTT. This chain links TRBV20-1 with TRBJ1-1; D gene ambiguous. V shed 4 bases and J shed 2 bases, with 8 bases lying between them. Germline V lookup: CDR1 DFQATT, CDR2 SNEGSKA (reference sequence). This CDR3 is built from 12 residues.

This rearrangement joins TRBV20-1 to TRBJ2-7, with D possibly TRBD1 on 6 matching bases. Germline values: CDR1 DFQATT, CDR2 SNEGSKA (reference sequence). The CDR3 consists of 14 residues. Trimming took off 3 bases at V and 6 bases at J, with 18 bases between the two ends. The CDR3 reads CSASHTGLGGEQYF. The CDR3 DNA reads as TGCAGTGCTAGTCATACAGGGCTCGGAGGCGAGCAGTACTTC.

This chain links TRBV5-1 with TRBJ1-5, with D perhaps matching TRBD1 (5 bases). The CDR3 spans 16 residues. With 0 bases removed from V and 3 bases from J, the gap between germline ends came to 13 bases. Germline V gene sequence: CDR1 SGHRS, CDR2 YFSETQ. The CDR3 sequence: CASSLEGYTLNQPQHF. CDR3 in DNA: TGCGCCAGCAGCTTGGAGGGGTACACTCTCAATCAGCCCCAGCATTTT.

This clonotype came up a few times. This chain connects TRBV5-1 to TRBJ1-5; no definite D call. CDR3 length: 14 amino acids. Trimming cost V 0 bases and J 3 bases, with 7 bases left between them. Germline CDR1 and CDR2: SGHRS and YFSETQ. The CDR3 DNA follows: TGCGCCAGCAGCTTGGAGGACCTCAATCAGCCCCAGCATTTT. It encodes CASSLEDLNQPQHF.

This chain joins TRBV27 and TRBJ2-3; 9 nucleotides line up with TRBD2. CDR1 and CDR2 from the germline V gene are MNHEY and SMNVEV (reference sequence). J lost 6 bases, V lost 5 bases, and 12 bases had no gene match. The CDR3 covers 16 residues. The CDR3 coding sequence is TGTGCCAGCAGTGCCGCCGCGGGGGGGCCGGTGGATACGCAGTATTTT. It codes for CASSAAAGGPVDTQYF.

This sequence joins TRBV7-8 and TRBJ1-1, with D uncertain. The germline V and J ends were trimmed by 5 bases and 4 bases, with 17 bases remaining between them. The CDR3 is 15 residues long. Germline V gives CDR1 SGHVS, CDR2 FQNEAQ. The CDR3 region has the DNA TGTGCCAGCAGCGGTCGTCTGAAGGGTTCCACTGAAGCTTTCTTT. This encodes CASSGRLKGSTEAFF.

This clonotype appeared a few times. The chain links TRBV12-3 or TRBV12-4 to TRBJ2-7; D is unclear. CDR3 length: 11 amino acids. The ends were cut back, 4 bases at V and 3 bases at J, with 4 bases in the middle. CDR3 loop: CASSSNYEQYF. In DNA, the CDR3 is TGTGCCAGCAGTTCCAACTACGAGCAGTACTTC.

J is TRBJ2-3 and V is TRBV20-1; no clear D gene. The CDR3 sequence is 12 residues long. V was pared by 5 bases and J by 3 bases, with 9 bases between. Germline V gene sequence: CDR1 DFQATT, CDR2 SNEGSKA (reference sequence). The CDR3 DNA reads as TGCAGTGCTCGCCGGGCGACAGATACGCAGTATTTT. Translating it yields CSARRATDTQYF.

The chain recombines TRBV12-3 or TRBV12-4 with TRBJ1-2; D ambiguous. The CDR3 is 14 amino acids. Trimming pared 2 bases from V and 8 bases from J, leaving 15 bases between. CDR3 nucleotide sequence: TGTGCCAGCAGTTTATCTGGGATTCTCTTGGGCTACACCTTC. Its translation is CASSLSGILLGYTF.

V is TRBV7-2 and J is TRBJ2-5; 16 nucleotides match TRBD2. CDR3 length equals 17 residues. The junction had 4 bases not matched to a gene; V was cut back by 5 bases and J by 1 base. Germline CDR1 SGHTA, CDR2 FQGNSA. This chain's CDR3 is CASSRGLAGGSQETQYF. In DNA form, the CDR3 reads TGTGCCAGCAGCCGGGGACTAGCGGGGGGGTCCCAAGAGACCCAGTACTTC.

This clonotype has a count of ten or more. V and J are TRBV11-2 and TRBJ1-1, with 8 bases matching TRBD1. Trimming at V came to 3 bases and at J to 1 base, leaving 7 bases not matched to a gene. Germline V gene lookup returns CDR1 SGHAT and CDR2 FQNNGV. The CDR3 has 16 residues. Here the CDR3 reads CASSFITGGENTEAFF. The DNA of the CDR3 is TGTGCCAGCAGCTTTATAACAGGGGGTGAGAACACTGAAGCTTTCTTT.

The rearrangement uses TRBV6-2 or TRBV6-3 and TRBJ2-2; D assignment may be TRBD1 or TRBD2 (5 bases each). Germline CDR1 and CDR2: MNHEY and SVGEGT. V lost 8 bases to trimming and J lost 5 bases, with 12 bases between them. CDR3 size: 13 residues. The CDR3 DNA reads TGTGCCAGCGGGGGATTCGAAACCGGGGAGCTGTTTTTT. The encoded protein is CASGGFETGELFF.

This chain uses TRBV28 with TRBJ2-5, with TRBD2 as a possible D gene (5 bases). Germline CDR1 is MDHEN and CDR2 is SYDVKM. This CDR3 comprises 13 residues. V dropped 6 bases and J dropped 11 bases, with 19 bases sitting between them. CDR3 protein: CASSPRTDYIQYF. The CDR3 nucleotides read TGTGCCAGCAGCCCCCGGACCGACTATATTCAGTACTTC.

The chain is built from TRBV2 and TRBJ1-2; D unclear. Trimming removed 3 bases at V and 4 bases at J, with 9 bases between. The germline V gene has CDR1 SNHLY and CDR2 FYNNEI. The CDR3 sequence is 13 residues long. The CDR3 loop is CASSDPYSYGYTF. As DNA, the CDR3 is TGTGCCAGCAGTGACCCCTACAGCTATGGCTACACCTTC.

The chain joins TRBV4-3 to TRBJ2-3; D ambiguous. V was clipped by 0 bases and J by 5 bases, with 12 bases between them. Per the germline V gene, CDR1 is LGHNA and CDR2 is YSLEER. This CDR3 is built from 15 residues. DNA of the CDR3: TGCGCCAGCAGCCAAGAAGGGTTGGGCGTAGATACGCAGTATTTT. Translated: CASSQEGLGVDTQYF.

This clonotype was counted between two and nine times. The rearrangement uses TRBV6-2 or TRBV6-3 and TRBJ2-4; 12 bases map to TRBD2. The CDR3 consists of 18 residues. In germline, CDR1 is MNHEY, CDR2 SVGEGT. V lost 7 bases, J lost 0 bases, and 10 bases stayed unmatched. CDR3: CASIPRLAGDLAKNIQYF. CDR3 in DNA: TGTGCCAGCATCCCCCGACTAGCGGGGGATCTAGCCAAAAACATTCAGTACTTC.

The sample holds a few counts of this clonotype. This rearrangement joins TRBV9 to TRBJ1-3, with a possible D match to TRBD1 (5 bases). CDR1 and CDR2 (germline): SGDLS, YYNGEE. The CDR3 spans 13 residues. V gave up 3 bases and J gave up 10 bases, with 14 bases separating them. This chain's CDR3 is CASSEEWTSTIYF. The CDR3 DNA sequence: TGTGCCAGCAGCGAGGAGTGGACAAGTACCATATATTTT.

This clonotype was counted between two and nine times. The V call is TRBV4-1, the J call TRBJ2-1; no firm D call. This CDR3 is built from 13 residues. Germline lookup yields CDR1 MGHRA and CDR2 YSYEKL. The V and J ends lost 3 bases and 6 bases respectively, with 9 bases between them. The CDR3: CASSHQAGNEQFF. Here the CDR3 DNA reads TGCGCCAGCAGCCACCAGGCAGGCAATGAGCAGTTCTTC.

This clonotype was recorded at least ten times. This chain uses TRBV2 with TRBJ1-1, with a weak D call TRBD1 (6 bases). Germline loops: CDR1 SNHLY, CDR2 FYNNEI. The CDR3 covers 12 residues. Trimming shortened V by 6 bases and J by 4 bases, and 9 bases separated the two germline ends. The CDR3 protein is CASRRGGTEAFF. Here the CDR3 DNA reads TGTGCCAGCAGGAGGGGGGGCACTGAAGCTTTCTTT.

The chain is built from TRBV9 and TRBJ1-1, with TRBD1 matching over 7 bases. The germline V gene has CDR1 SGDLS and CDR2 YYNGEE. Unmatched junction bases numbered 7, after V lost 4 bases and J lost 1 base. The length of the CDR3 is 15 residues. The CDR3 loop reads CASSLEGQKNTEAFF. The CDR3 bases are TGTGCCAGCAGCTTAGAGGGACAGAAGAACACTGAAGCTTTCTTT.

V is TRBV6-1 and J is TRBJ2-3, with D perhaps given as TRBD1 or TRBD2 (6 bases each). This CDR3 is built from 16 residues. Trimming cost V 3 bases and J 0 bases, with 13 bases left between them. From germline, CDR1 is MNHNS and CDR2 SASEGT. For the CDR3, the DNA is TGTGCCAGCAGTGAGTGGGGGGCAGGGAGCACAGATACGCAGTATTTT. Its protein is CASSEWGAGSTDTQYF.

The CDR3 spells CASGQGGQAYSGANVLTF. Written as DNA, the CDR3 is TGTGCCAGCGGCCAAGGGGGACAGGCTTACTCTGGGGCCAACGTCCTGACTTTC. The chain couples TRBV7-2 to TRBJ2-6; TRBD1 agrees at 8 bases. Germline lookup yields CDR1 SGHTA and CDR2 FQGNSA. The V gene end was trimmed by 8 bases and the J gene end by 0 bases; junction bases not matched to a gene: 12. This CDR3 spans 18 amino acids.